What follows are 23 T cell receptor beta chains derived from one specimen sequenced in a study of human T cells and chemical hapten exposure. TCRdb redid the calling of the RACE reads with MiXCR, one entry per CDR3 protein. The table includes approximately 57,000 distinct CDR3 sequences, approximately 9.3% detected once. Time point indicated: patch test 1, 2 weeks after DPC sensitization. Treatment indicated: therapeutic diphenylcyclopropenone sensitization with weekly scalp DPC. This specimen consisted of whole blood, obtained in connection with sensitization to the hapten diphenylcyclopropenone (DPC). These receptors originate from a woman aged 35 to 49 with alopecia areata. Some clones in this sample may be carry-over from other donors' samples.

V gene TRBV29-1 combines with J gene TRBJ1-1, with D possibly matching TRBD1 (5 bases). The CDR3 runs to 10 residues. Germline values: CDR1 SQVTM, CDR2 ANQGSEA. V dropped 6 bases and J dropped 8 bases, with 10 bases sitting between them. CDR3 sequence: CSVARVEAFF. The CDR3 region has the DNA TGCAGCGTCGCCAGGGTAGAAGCTTTCTTT.

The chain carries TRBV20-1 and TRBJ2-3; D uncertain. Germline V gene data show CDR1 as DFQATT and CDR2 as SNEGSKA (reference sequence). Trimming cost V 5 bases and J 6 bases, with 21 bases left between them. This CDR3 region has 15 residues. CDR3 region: CSASRRPRTPDTQYF. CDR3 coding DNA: TGCAGTGCTTCTCGCAGGCCGCGGACCCCGGATACGCAGTATTTT.

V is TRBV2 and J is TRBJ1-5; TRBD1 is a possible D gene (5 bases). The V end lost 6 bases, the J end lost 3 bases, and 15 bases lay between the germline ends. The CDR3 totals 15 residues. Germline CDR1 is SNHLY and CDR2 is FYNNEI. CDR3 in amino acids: CASRERGAFNQPQHF. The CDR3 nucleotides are TGTGCCAGCAGGGAACGAGGGGCCTTCAATCAGCCCCAGCATTTT.

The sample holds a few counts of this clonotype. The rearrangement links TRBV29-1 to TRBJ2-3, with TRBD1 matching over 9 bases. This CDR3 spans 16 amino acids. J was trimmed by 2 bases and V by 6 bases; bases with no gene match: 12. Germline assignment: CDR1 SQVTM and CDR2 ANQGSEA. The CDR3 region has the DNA TGCAGCGTCGCCCGGGACAGGGAGAAAGACACAGATACGCAGTATTTT. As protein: CSVARDREKDTDTQYF.

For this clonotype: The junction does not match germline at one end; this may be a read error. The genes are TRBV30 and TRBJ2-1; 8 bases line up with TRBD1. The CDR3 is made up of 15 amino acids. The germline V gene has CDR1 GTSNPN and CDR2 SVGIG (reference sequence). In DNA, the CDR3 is TGTGTCTGGCGCGCTGGACAGGGCTCCTACAATGAGCAGTTCTTC. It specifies CVWRAGQGSYNEQFF. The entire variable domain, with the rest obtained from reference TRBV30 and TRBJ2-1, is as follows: SQTIHQWPATLVQPVGSPLSLECTVEGTSNPNLYWYRQAAGRGLQLLFYSVGIGQISSEVPQNLSASRPQDRQFILSSKKLLLSDSGFYLCVWRAGQGSYNEQFFGPGTRLTVL.

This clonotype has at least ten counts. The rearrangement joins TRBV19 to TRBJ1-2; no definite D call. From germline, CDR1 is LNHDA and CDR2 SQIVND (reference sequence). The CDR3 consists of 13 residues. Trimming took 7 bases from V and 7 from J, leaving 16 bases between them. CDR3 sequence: CASKGSWEVGYTF. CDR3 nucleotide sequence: TGTGCCAGTAAGGGCTCCTGGGAGGTTGGCTACACCTTC.

CDR3 coding DNA: TGTGCCAGCAGTGGGGAGGAGGGTAACATTCAGTACTTC. Translating it yields CASSGEEGNIQYF. The chain combines TRBV6-4 with TRBJ2-4, with D possibly being TRBD2 (6 bases). There are 13 residues in the CDR3. Trimming pared 4 bases from V and 7 bases from J, leaving 11 bases between. Germline loops: CDR1 MRHNA, CDR2 SNTAGT.

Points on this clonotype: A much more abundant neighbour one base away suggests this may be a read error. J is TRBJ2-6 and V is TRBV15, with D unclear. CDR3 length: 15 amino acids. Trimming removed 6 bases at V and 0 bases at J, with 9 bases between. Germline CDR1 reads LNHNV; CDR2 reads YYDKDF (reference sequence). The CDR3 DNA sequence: TGTGCCACCAGTTTAAGTAGCTCTGGGGCCAACGTCCTGACTTTC. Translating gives CATSLSSSGANVLTF.

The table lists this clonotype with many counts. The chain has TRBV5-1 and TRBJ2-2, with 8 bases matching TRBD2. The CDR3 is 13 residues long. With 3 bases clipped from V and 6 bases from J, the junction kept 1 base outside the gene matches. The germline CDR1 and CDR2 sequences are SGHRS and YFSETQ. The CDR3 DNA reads TGCGCCAGCAGCTCCGGGAGGGCCGGGGAGCTGTTTTTT. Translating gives CASSSGRAGELFF.

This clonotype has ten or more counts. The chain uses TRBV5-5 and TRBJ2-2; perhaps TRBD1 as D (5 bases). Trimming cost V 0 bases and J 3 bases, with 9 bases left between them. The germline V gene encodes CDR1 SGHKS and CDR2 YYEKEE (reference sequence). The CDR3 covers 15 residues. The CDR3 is CASSLGLTDTGELFF. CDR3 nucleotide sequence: TGTGCCAGCAGCTTGGGGCTGACAGACACCGGGGAGCTGTTTTTT.

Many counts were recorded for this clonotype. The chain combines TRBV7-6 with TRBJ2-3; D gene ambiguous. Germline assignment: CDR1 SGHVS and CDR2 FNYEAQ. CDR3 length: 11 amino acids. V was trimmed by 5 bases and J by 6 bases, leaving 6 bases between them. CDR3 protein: CASSQGDTQYF. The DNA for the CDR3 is TGTGCCAGCAGCCAAGGGGATACGCAGTATTTT.

In DNA, the CDR3 is TGCAGTGCTAGCCCCGGGACAGGCAATCCACCCCTCCACTTT. Translated, it gives CSASPGTGNPPLHF. The chain joins TRBV20-1 to TRBJ1-6, with 8 bases lining up with TRBD1. CDR1 and CDR2 (germline): DFQATT, SNEGSKA (reference sequence). The CDR3 length is 14 residues. The ends lost 3 bases at V and 11 bases at J; junction bases unmatched: 9.

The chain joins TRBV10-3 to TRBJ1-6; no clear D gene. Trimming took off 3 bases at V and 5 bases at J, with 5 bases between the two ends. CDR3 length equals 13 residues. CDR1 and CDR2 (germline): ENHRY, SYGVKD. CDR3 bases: TGTGCCATCAGTGACAAAGATAATTCACCCCTCCACTTT. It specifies CAISDKDNSPLHF.

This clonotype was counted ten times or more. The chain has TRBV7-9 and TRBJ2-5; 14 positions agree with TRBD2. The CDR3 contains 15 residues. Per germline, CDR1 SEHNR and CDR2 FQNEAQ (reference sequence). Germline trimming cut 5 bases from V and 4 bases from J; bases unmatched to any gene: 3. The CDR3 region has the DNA TGTGCCAGCAGCCTGACTAGCGGGGGGGCAGAGACCCAGTACTTC. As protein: CASSLTSGGAETQYF.

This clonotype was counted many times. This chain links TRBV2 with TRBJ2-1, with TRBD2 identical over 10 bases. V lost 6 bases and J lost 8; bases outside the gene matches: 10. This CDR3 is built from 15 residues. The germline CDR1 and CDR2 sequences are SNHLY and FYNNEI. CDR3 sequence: CASRGWTSGRDEQFF. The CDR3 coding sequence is TGTGCCAGCAGAGGTTGGACTAGCGGTAGGGATGAGCAGTTCTTC.

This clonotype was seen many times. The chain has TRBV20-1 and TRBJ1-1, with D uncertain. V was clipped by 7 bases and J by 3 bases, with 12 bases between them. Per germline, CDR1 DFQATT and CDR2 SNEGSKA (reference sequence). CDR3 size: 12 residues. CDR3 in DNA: TGCAGTGGTACGATGGAGGACACTGAAGCTTTCTTT. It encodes CSGTMEDTEAFF.

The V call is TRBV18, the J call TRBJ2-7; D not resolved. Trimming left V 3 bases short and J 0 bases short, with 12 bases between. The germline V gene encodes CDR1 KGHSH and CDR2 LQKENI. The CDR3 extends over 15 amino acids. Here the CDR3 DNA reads TGTGCCAGCTCACCCGAGAGACGGAGCTCCTACGAGCAGTACTTC. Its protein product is CASSPERRSSYEQYF. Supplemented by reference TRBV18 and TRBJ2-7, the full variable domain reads NAGVMQNPRHLVRRRGQEARLRCSPMKGHSHVYWYRQLPEEGLKFMVYLQKENIIDESGMPKERFSAEFPKEGPSILRIQQVVRGDSAAYFCASSPERRSSYEQYFGPGTRLTVT.

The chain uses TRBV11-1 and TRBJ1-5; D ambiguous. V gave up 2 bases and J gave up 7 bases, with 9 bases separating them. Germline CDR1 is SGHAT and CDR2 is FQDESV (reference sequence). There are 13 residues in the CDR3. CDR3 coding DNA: TGTGCCAGCAGCTTAAACCCCGGCCAGCCCCAGCATTTT. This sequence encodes CASSLNPGQPQHF.

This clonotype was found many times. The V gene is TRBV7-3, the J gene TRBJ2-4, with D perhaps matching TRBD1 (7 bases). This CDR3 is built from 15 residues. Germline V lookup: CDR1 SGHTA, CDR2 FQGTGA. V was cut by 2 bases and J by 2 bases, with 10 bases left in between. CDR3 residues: CASSLGGGSKNIQYF. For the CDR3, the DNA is TGTGCCAGCAGCTTAGGAGGGGGCTCCAAAAACATTCAGTACTTC.

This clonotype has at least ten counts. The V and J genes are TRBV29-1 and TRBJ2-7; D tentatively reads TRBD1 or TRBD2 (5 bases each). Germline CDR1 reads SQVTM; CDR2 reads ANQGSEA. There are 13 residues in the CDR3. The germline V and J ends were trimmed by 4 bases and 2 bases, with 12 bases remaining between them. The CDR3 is CSVGDRTPYEQYF. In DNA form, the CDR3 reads TGCAGCGTTGGGGACCGGACACCCTACGAGCAGTACTTC.

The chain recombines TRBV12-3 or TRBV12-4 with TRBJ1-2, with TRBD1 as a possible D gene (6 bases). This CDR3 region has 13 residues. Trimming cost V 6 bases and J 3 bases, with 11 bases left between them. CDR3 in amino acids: CASSRTVYYGYTF. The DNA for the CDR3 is TGTGCCAGCAGCCGGACAGTCTACTATGGCTACACCTTC.

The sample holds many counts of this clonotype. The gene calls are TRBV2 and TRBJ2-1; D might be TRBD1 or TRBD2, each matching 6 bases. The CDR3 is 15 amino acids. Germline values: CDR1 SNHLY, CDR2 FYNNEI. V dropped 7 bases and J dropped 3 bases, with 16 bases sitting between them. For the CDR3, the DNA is TGTGCCAGCAAAGGGGGGCCCGGGGACTACAATGAGCAGTTCTTC. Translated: CASKGGPGDYNEQFF.

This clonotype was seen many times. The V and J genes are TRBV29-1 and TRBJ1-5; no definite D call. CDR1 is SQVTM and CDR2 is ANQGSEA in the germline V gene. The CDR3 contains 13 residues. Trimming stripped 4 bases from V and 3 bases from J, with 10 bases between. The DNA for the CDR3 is TGCAGCGTTGGCTGGGAGTACAATCAGCCCCAGCATTTT. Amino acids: CSVGWEYNQPQHF.